What follows are 24 T cell receptor beta chains derived from one specimen sequenced in a study of vaccination and CD4 T cells after COVID-19. The antigens for these receptors are not known. Cultured CD4+ T-cell DNA underwent Oncomine TCR Beta short-read sequencing. In TCRdb, the PCR reads were re-called with MiXCR into one record per CDR3 protein. This table has approximately 18,000 distinct CDR3 sequences, roughly 49% appearing once. The sample's treatment: roughly ten-day PBMC culture with coronavirus spike peptide pools or control peptides (ViraFEST assay). Sequencing was done on a sample of CD4+ T cells from blood, cultured in vitro. The receptors come from a human donor who had recovered from COVID-19.

This clonotype was seen a handful of times. The genes are TRBV19 and TRBJ1-1; D is unresolved. The CDR3 spans 13 residues. V lost 5 bases and J lost 3, with 10 bases in between. CDR1 and CDR2 from the germline V gene are LNHDA and SQIVND (reference sequence). The CDR3 DNA sequence: TGTGCCAGTAGTGTCCTACTGGACACTGAAGCTTTCTTT. It yields the protein CASSVLLDTEAFF.

This sequence joins TRBV7-2 and TRBJ2-7, with 7 positions matching TRBD2. With V trimmed by 4 bases and J by 6 bases, 3 bases remained unmatched. CDR3 length: 12 residues. CDR1 is SGHTA, CDR2 FQGNSA, per germline. This chain's CDR3 is CASSSGLVEQYF. CDR3 DNA sequence: TGTGCCAGCAGCTCCGGACTAGTCGAGCAGTACTTC.

This sequence joins TRBV6-2 or TRBV6-3 and TRBJ2-3; TRBD2 is a possible D gene (6 bases). V lost 8 bases and J 6 bases, leaving 30 bases between the germline ends. Looked up from germline, CDR1 is MNHEY and CDR2 is SVGEGT. There are 18 residues in the CDR3. CDR3 sequence reads: CASSFGTNSGGTRDTQYF. CDR3 nucleotides: TGTGCCAGCTCCTTCGGGACCAATAGCGGAGGAACACGGGATACGCAGTATTTT.

This clonotype was counted a few times. This chain connects TRBV27 to TRBJ2-5; possibly TRBD1 or TRBD2 for D (5 bases each). The length of the CDR3 is 15 residues. Germline V gene sequence: CDR1 MNHEY, CDR2 SMNVEV (reference sequence). V lost 0 bases and J lost 2, with 10 bases in between. CDR3 sequence: CASSLSSWGQETQYF. In nucleotides, the CDR3 is TGTGCCAGCAGTTTATCGAGTTGGGGGCAAGAGACCCAGTACTTC.

CDR3 sequence (DNA): TGTGCCAGCAGCAGCCGGGACCGCTACAATGAGCAGTTCTTC. Its protein is CASSSRDRYNEQFF. This chain links TRBV7-2 with TRBJ2-1, with D perhaps matching TRBD1 or TRBD2 (5 bases each). Trimming cost V 5 bases and J 3 bases, with 11 bases left between them. Germline lookup yields CDR1 SGHTA and CDR2 FQGNSA. The CDR3 has 14 residues. The full variable domain, rest sourced from reference TRBV7-2 and TRBJ2-1, is GAGVSQSPSNKVTEKGKDVELRCDPISGHTALYWYRQSLGQGLEFLIYFQGNSAPDKSGLPSDRFSAERTGGSVSTLTIQRTQQEDSAVYLCASSSRDRYNEQFFGPGTRLTVL.

This clonotype was seen a handful of times. V and J are TRBV19 and TRBJ2-5, with D tentatively TRBD2 (6 bases). Germline V lookup: CDR1 LNHDA, CDR2 SQIVND (reference sequence). Trimming took off 5 bases at V and 4 bases at J, with 14 bases between the two ends. The CDR3 has 14 residues. CDR3 DNA sequence: TGTGCCAGTAGTCCCAAGCGGGCGGGAGAGACCCAGTACTTC. Translating gives CASSPKRAGETQYF.

In this sample, this clonotype turned up a few times. This rearrangement joins TRBV19 to TRBJ1-6; 7 bases fit TRBD1. The CDR3 loop spans 15 amino acids. The ends lost 5 bases at V and 7 bases at J; junction bases unmatched: 8. CDR1 and CDR2 (germline): LNHDA, SQIVND (reference sequence). CDR3 sequence (DNA): TGTGCCAGTAGTTCGTCGGGAGGGGGCAATTCACCCCTCCACTTT. This translates into CASSSSGGGNSPLHF.

The chain combines TRBV6-1 with TRBJ2-7; D is unresolved. Between the trimmed V and J ends, which lost 7 bases and 6 bases, there was a span of 10 bases. CDR1 is MNHNS, CDR2 SASEGT, per germline. CDR3 size: 11 residues. CDR3 sequence: CASTPRVEQYF. CDR3 coding DNA: TGTGCCAGCACCCCTCGGGTCGAGCAGTACTTC.

The CDR3 coding sequence is TGTGCCAGCAGTCAACTCCGGGACAGGGGGAGCCGCGAGCAGTACTTC. This encodes CASSQLRDRGSREQYF. The chain recombines TRBV27 with TRBJ2-7; 11 bases are shared with TRBD1. The ends lost 5 bases at V and 6 bases at J; junction bases unmatched: 12. CDR3 length: 16 amino acids. CDR1 and CDR2 (germline): MNHEY, SMNVEV (reference sequence).

This clonotype was recorded a few times. The gene calls are TRBV20-1 and TRBJ2-5; D is tentatively TRBD1 or TRBD2 (6 bases each). V lost 3 bases, J lost 7 bases, and 12 bases lay in between. This CDR3 region has 12 residues. Germline values: CDR1 DFQATT, CDR2 SNEGSKA (reference sequence). The CDR3 is CSASERGATQYF. For the CDR3, the DNA is TGCAGTGCTAGTGAGAGGGGGGCGACCCAGTACTTC.

The gene calls are TRBV12-3 or TRBV12-4 and TRBJ1-5; 7 positions match TRBD1. CDR3 length: 14 residues. V lost 1 base, J lost 4 bases, and 1 base stayed unmatched. The CDR3 sequence: CASSLVRGNQPQHF. The CDR3 nucleotides are TGTGCCAGCAGTTTAGTCAGGGGGAATCAGCCCCAGCATTTT.

The chain joins TRBV11-2 to TRBJ2-1, with a weak D call TRBD2 (6 bases). Looked up from germline, CDR1 is SGHAT and CDR2 is FQNNGV. V shed 7 bases and J shed 1 base, with 17 bases lying between them. CDR3 length: 16 residues. CDR3 loop: CASTGGSAMSYNEQFF. The DNA of the CDR3 is TGTGCCAGCACCGGGGGAAGCGCGATGTCCTACAATGAGCAGTTCTTC.

The chain employs TRBV7-9 and TRBJ2-1; D uncertain. The end of the DNA aligns better with TRBJ2-7, so the J call may be wrong. Germline V gene data show CDR1 as SEHNR and CDR2 as FQNEAQ (reference sequence). CDR3 length: 14 amino acids. The CDR3 coding sequence is TGTGCCAGCAGCTCCCGTCTCCGAACCTACGAGCAGTACTTC. Translating gives CASSSRLRTYEQYF.

The gene calls are TRBV20-1 and TRBJ2-3; 13 nucleotides agree with TRBD2. The trim removed 5 bases at V and 0 bases at J, leaving 8 bases unmatched. Germline CDR1 reads DFQATT; CDR2 reads SNEGSKA (reference sequence). The CDR3 runs 17 residues. This CDR3 reads CSAGGTSGAGSTDTQYF. In DNA form, the CDR3 reads TGCAGTGCTGGGGGGACTAGCGGGGCCGGTAGCACAGATACGCAGTATTTT.

This chain connects TRBV6-1 to TRBJ1-1; D is undetermined. V dropped 0 bases and J dropped 12 bases, with 14 bases sitting between them. Looked up from germline, CDR1 is MNHNS and CDR2 is SASEGT. This CDR3 comprises 13 residues. The CDR3 protein is CASSEAWSLFPFF. CDR3 nucleotide sequence: TGTGCCAGCAGTGAAGCATGGTCATTATTTCCTTTCTTT.

The chain links TRBV6-2 or TRBV6-3 to TRBJ2-6; unclear D gene. From germline, CDR1 is MNHEY and CDR2 SVGEGT. The length of the CDR3 is 16 residues. Trimming shortened V by 3 bases and J by 0 bases, and 9 bases separated the two germline ends. The CDR3, as DNA: TGTGCCAGCAGTTATCCACGGGCCTCTGGGGCCAACGTCCTGACTTTC. As protein: CASSYPRASGANVLTF.

This clonotype was found once. J is TRBJ1-1 and V is TRBV19; D is uncertain. Germline V gives CDR1 LNHDA, CDR2 SQIVND (reference sequence). The V and J ends lost 6 bases and 3 bases respectively, with 8 bases between them. The CDR3 is made up of 12 amino acids. This chain's CDR3 is CASRRGDTEAFF. In DNA form, the CDR3 reads TGTGCCAGTAGGAGAGGAGACACTGAAGCTTTCTTT. Looking up the rest from reference TRBV19 and TRBJ1-1 gives the full variable domain: DGGITQSPKYLFRKEGQNVTLSCEQNLNHDAMYWYRQDPGQGLRLIYYSQIVNDFQKGDIAEGYSVSREKKESFPLTVTSAQKNPTAFYLCASRRGDTEAFFGQGTRLTVV.

V usage is TRBV19 and J usage is TRBJ2-7, with D tentatively TRBD2 (6 bases). There are 16 residues in the CDR3. Germline values: CDR1 LNHDA, CDR2 SQIVND (reference sequence). V dropped 3 bases and J dropped 6 bases, with 21 bases sitting between them. CDR3 sequence: CASSIGGWTTGGEQYF. The CDR3 DNA sequence: TGTGCCAGTAGTATTGGAGGGTGGACTACCGGGGGCGAGCAGTACTTC.

This chain uses TRBV30 with TRBJ2-3; D perhaps matches TRBD2 (6 bases). Germline V gives CDR1 GTSNPN, CDR2 SVGIG (reference sequence). The CDR3 is 13 amino acids. The germline V and J ends were trimmed by 4 bases and 1 base, with 9 bases remaining between them. The CDR3 is CAWTPSGTDTQYF. CDR3 sequence (DNA): TGTGCCTGGACCCCTAGCGGCACAGATACGCAGTATTTT. Full variable domain (missing parts from reference TRBV30 and TRBJ2-3): SQTIHQWPATLVQPVGSPLSLECTVEGTSNPNLYWYRQAAGRGLQLLFYSVGIGQISSEVPQNLSASRPQDRQFILSSKKLLLSDSGFYLCAWTPSGTDTQYFGPGTRLTVL.

V is TRBV3-1 and J is TRBJ1-2; a weak D match, TRBD1 (6 bases). The CDR3 totals 15 residues. Trimming cost V 1 base and J 7 bases, with 16 bases left between them. CDR1 LGHDT and CDR2 YNNKEL come from the germline V gene (reference sequence). CDR3 nucleotides: TGTGCCAGCAGCCAAGGGGCAGGGGCGCTTAGTGGCTACACCTTC. The encoded protein is CASSQGAGALSGYTF.

The chain has TRBV15 and TRBJ2-7, with TRBD2 identical over 9 bases. Germline trimming cut 0 bases from V and 3 bases from J; bases unmatched to any gene: 12. The V gene's germline CDR1 is LNHNV and CDR2 YYDKDF (reference sequence). The length of the CDR3 is 18 residues. The CDR3 loop is CATSRDTASGTSVYEQYF. The CDR3 DNA sequence: TGTGCCACCAGCAGAGATACGGCTAGCGGGACCTCAGTCTACGAGCAGTACTTC.

The chain links TRBV6-1 to TRBJ1-6; maybe TRBD1 (5 bases). V was trimmed by 7 bases and J by 5 bases, leaving 12 bases between them. Germline V lookup: CDR1 MNHNS, CDR2 SASEGT. The CDR3 sequence is 14 residues long. This CDR3 is CASTSGVNNSPLHF. In DNA form, the CDR3 reads TGTGCCAGCACCTCGGGGGTGAATAATTCACCCCTCCACTTT.

The table lists this clonotype with a few counts. The CDR3, as DNA: TGCAGTGCTTCGACTCACTCAGGAACCCCTGAAGAGACCCAGTACTTC. It yields the protein CSASTHSGTPEETQYF. The chain recombines TRBV20-1 with TRBJ2-5; D remains unclear. This CDR3 is built from 16 residues. V was clipped by 5 bases and J by 3 bases, with 22 bases between them. The germline CDR1 and CDR2 sequences are DFQATT and SNEGSKA (reference sequence).

This clonotype showed up just once. This chain uses TRBV11-3 with TRBJ2-7, with TRBD1 matching 11 bases. V trimming: 5 bases; J trimming: 3 bases; junction bases outside the gene matches: 21. The germline CDR1 and CDR2 sequences are SGHNT and YENEEA. The CDR3 runs 20 residues. CDR3 loop: CASSTLWPGQGGEGIYEQYF. Written as DNA, the CDR3 is TGTGCCAGCAGCACATTATGGCCGGGACAGGGGGGAGAAGGAATCTACGAGCAGTACTTC.